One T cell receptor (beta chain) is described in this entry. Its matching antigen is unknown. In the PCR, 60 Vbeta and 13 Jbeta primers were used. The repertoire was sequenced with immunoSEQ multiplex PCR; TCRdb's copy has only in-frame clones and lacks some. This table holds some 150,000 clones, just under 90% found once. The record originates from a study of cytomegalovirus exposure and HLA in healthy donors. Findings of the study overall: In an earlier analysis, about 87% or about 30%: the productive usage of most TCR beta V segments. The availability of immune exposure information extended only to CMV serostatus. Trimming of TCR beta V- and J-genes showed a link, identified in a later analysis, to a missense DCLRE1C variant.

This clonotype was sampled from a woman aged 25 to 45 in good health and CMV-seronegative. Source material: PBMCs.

The CDR3: CASSLSAFGGFNNEQFF. The CDR3 DNA is TGTGCCAGCAGTTTAAGTGCCTTCGGGGGATTTAACAATGAGCAGTTCTTC. This chain uses TRBV27 with TRBJ2-1, with D possibly TRBD2 on 6 matching bases. Trimming cost V 2 bases and J 5 bases, with 19 bases left between them. Per germline, CDR1 MNHEY and CDR2 SMNVEV (reference sequence). The CDR3 runs 17 residues.